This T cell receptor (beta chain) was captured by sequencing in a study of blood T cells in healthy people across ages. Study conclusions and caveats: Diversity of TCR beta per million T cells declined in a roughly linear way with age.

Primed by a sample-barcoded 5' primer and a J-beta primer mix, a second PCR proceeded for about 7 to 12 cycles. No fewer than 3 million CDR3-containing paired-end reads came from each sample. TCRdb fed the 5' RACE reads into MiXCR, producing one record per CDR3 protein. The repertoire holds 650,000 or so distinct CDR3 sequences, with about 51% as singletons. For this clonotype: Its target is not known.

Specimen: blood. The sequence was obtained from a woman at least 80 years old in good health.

The CDR3 spells CASSQEYEQFF. Here the CDR3 DNA reads TGTGCCAGCAGCCAAGAGTACGAGCAGTTCTTC. This sequence joins TRBV7-9 and TRBJ2-1; D is unclear. V lost 5 bases and J 10 bases, leaving 9 bases between the germline ends. CDR1 SEHNR and CDR2 FQNEAQ come from the germline V gene (reference sequence). The CDR3 has 11 amino acids. Together with reference TRBV7-9 and TRBJ2-1, the CDR3 gives the full variable domain: DTGVSQNPRHKITKRGQNVTFRCDPISEHNRLYWYRQTLGQGPEFLTYFQNEAQLEKSRLLSDRFSAERPKGSFSTLEIQRTEQGDSAMYLCASSQEYEQFFGPGTRLTVL.